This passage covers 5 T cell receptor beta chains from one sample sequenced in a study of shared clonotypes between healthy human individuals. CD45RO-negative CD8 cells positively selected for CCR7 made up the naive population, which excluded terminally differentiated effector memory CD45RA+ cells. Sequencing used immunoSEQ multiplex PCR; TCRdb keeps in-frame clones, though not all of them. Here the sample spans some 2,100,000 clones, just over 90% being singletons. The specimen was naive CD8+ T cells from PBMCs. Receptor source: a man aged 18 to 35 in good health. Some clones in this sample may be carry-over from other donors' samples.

CDR3 bases: TGTGCCAGCAGTTACTCGCGGAACTGGAATGAGCAGTTCTTC. As protein: CASSYSRNWNEQFF. This chain joins TRBV6-5 and TRBJ2-1; D not resolved. Between the trimmed V and J ends, which lost 0 bases and 7 bases, there was a span of 10 bases. Germline CDR1 reads MNHEY; CDR2 reads SVGAGI. The CDR3 has 14 residues.

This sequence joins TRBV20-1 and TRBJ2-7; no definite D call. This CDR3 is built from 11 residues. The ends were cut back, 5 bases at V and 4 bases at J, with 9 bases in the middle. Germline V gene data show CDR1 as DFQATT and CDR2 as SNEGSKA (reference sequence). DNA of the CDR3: TGCAGTGCTCAGAAGAAGTACGAGCAGTACTTC. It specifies CSAQKKYEQYF.

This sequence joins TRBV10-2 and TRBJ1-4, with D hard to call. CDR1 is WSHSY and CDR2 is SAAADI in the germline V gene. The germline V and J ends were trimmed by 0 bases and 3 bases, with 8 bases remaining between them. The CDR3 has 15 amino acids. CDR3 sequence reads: CASSESGWANEKLFF. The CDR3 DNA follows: TGCGCCAGCAGTGAGTCCGGGTGGGCTAATGAAAAACTGTTTTTT.

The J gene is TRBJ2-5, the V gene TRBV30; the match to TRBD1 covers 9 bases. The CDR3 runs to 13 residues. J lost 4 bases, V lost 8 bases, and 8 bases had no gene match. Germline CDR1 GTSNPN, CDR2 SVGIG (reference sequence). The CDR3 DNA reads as TGTGCCGCCGAAACAGGGGGCACAGAGACCCAGTACTTC. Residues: CAAETGGTETQYF.

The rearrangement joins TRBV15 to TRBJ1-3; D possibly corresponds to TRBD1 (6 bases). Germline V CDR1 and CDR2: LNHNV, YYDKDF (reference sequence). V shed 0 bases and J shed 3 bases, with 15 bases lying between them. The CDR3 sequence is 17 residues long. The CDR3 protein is CATSRDAGQGSGNTIYF. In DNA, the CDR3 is TGTGCCACCAGCAGAGATGCAGGGCAGGGGAGTGGAAACACCATATATTTT.